This is a list of T cell receptor beta chains from one sample in a study of quantifying T cell responses using KT2 cells. TCRdb reprocessed the UMI-ligation and nested PCR reads via MiXCR and lists one record per CDR3 protein. The profile shows tens of thousands of distinct CDR3 sequences, approximately 10% of them singletons. Material for sequencing was PBMCs spiked with cells of the T cell clone KT2. The source is a human donor. Both conserved end residues are part of each CDR3. The D gene is left open where the match is weak. Size values are once, few and many counts, or a class for expanded clones, and some rows have none.

few | 14 | TRBJ1-5 | - | TRBV20-1 | TGCAGTGCTAGAGATCTGAGTGGCAATCAGCCCCAGCATTTT | CSARDLSGNQPQHF
few | 15 | TRBJ2-3 | - | TRBV9 | TGTGCCAGCAGCGTAGCGTCCGGCAACACAGATACGCAGTATTTT | CASSVASGNTDTQYF
few | 15 | TRBJ2-7 | TRBD2 | TRBV12-3/TRBV12-4 | TGTGCCAGCAGTTTAGCCGGGACTAGGAGCTACGAGCAGTACTTC | CASSLAGTRSYEQYF
- | 15 | TRBJ1-5 | - | TRBV4-1 | TGCGCCAGCAGCCAATCAGGAGGCGGCAATCAGCCCCAGCATTTT | CASSQSGGGNQPQHF
medium-sized | 15 | TRBJ2-5 | - | TRBV11-2 | TGTGCCAGCAGCTTAAGGACAGTGTACCAAGAGACCCAGTACTTC | CASSLRTVYQETQYF
few | 18 | TRBJ2-3 | - | TRBV7-8 | TGTGCCAGCAGCTCCCGGCCGGCCGCCGAAACGAGCACAGATACGCAGTATTTT | CASSSRPAAETSTDTQYF
few | 14 | TRBJ2-7 | TRBD1 | TRBV5-5 | TGTGCCAGCAGCTACTGGACAGGGACTTACGAGCAGTACTTC | CASSYWTGTYEQYF
few | 16 | TRBJ1-3 | TRBD1 | TRBV30 | TGTGCCTGGAGTGGCGAGACAGGGTGGGATGGAAACACCATATATTTT | CAWSGETGWDGNTIYF
few | 12 | TRBJ2-1 | - | TRBV2 | TGTGCCAGCAGTGAGGCGCACAATGAGCAGTTCTTC | CASSEAHNEQFF
few | 16 | TRBJ2-3 | TRBD2 | TRBV5-1 | TGCGCCAGCAGCACCCGAGCGGGAGGTTCCCCAGATACGCAGTATTTT | CASSTRAGGSPDTQYF